A selection of T cell receptor beta chains follows, all from one sample in a study of cytomegalovirus exposure and HLA in healthy donors. TCRdb's table, derived via immunoSEQ multiplex PCR, lists solely in-frame clones and lacks some. The sample consists of more than 150,000 clones, 60% to 85% of them appearing once. Sample: PBMCs. These receptor sequences come from a middle-aged woman in good health and CMV-seropositive. CDR3s include the opening cysteine and the closing phenylalanine or tryptophan. Each record gives: D gene, V gene, clone size, J gene, CDR3 protein, CDR3 DNA. D genes are given only for firm matches. Clone size is shown for a subset of rows, as once, few, many or a class of expanded clone.

D: TRBD1; V: TRBV15; size: -; J: TRBJ2-3; CDR3: CATSKGQGSYTDTQYF; DNA: TGTGCCACCAGCAAGGGACAGGGATCCTACACAGATACGCAGTATTTT
D: -; V: TRBV27; size: -; J: TRBJ2-3; CDR3: CASSPLNAGLADTQYF; DNA: TGTGCCAGCAGTCCACTTAATGCGGGGCTCGCAGATACGCAGTATTTT
D: -; V: TRBV7-9; size: -; J: TRBJ2-7; CDR3: CASSLQGRYEQYF; DNA: TGTGCCAGCAGCTTACAGGGCCGCTACGAGCAGTACTTC
D: -; V: TRBV6-5; size: once; J: TRBJ1-6; CDR3: CASSYSENSPLHF; DNA: TGTGCCAGCAGTTACTCGGAGAATTCACCCCTCCACTTT
D: -; V: TRBV30; size: -; J: TRBJ2-7; CDR3: CAWSVMPGPYEQYF; DNA: TGTGCCTGGAGTGTCATGCCAGGCCCCTACGAGCAGTACTTC
D: -; V: TRBV29-1; size: -; J: TRBJ2-7; CDR3: CSVDGQGNEQYF; DNA: TGCAGCGTTGATGGGCAGGGGAACGAGCAGTACTTC
D: -; V: TRBV4-1; size: few; J: TRBJ2-3; CDR3: CASREGGAADTQYF; DNA: TGCGCCAGCAGAGAAGGTGGGGCCGCAGATACGCAGTATTTT
D: TRBD1; V: TRBV9; size: -; J: TRBJ2-1; CDR3: CASSVATAVGDRVVSEQFF; DNA: TGTGCCAGCAGCGTAGCCACCGCGGTGGGGGACAGGGTCGTGAGTGAGCAGTTCTTC
D: -; V: TRBV5-1; size: -; J: TRBJ1-6; CDR3: CASSLAGRSPLHF; DNA: TGCGCCAGCAGCTTGGCGGGGAGGTCACCCCTCCACTTT
D: -; V: TRBV19; size: once; J: TRBJ2-1; CDR3: CASKPQTSYEQFF; DNA: TGTGCCAGCAAACCTCAAACTAGCTATGAGCAGTTCTTC
D: -; V: TRBV9; size: once; J: TRBJ2-7; CDR3: CASSAGVGGIYEQYF; DNA: TGTGCCAGCAGCGCAGGGGTCGGGGGGATCTACGAGCAGTACTTC
D: TRBD1; V: TRBV30; size: -; J: TRBJ2-7; CDR3: CAWSDSGTGGEQYF; DNA: TGTGCCTGGAGCGACTCCGGGACAGGGGGCGAGCAGTACTTC
D: -; V: TRBV6-4; size: -; J: TRBJ1-4; CDR3: CASSAGIPTNEKLFF; DNA: TGTGCCAGCAGTGCGGGTATCCCCACTAATGAAAAACTGTTTTTT
D: TRBD1; V: TRBV5-1; size: -; J: TRBJ1-1; CDR3: CASSDGTAYEAFF; DNA: TGCGCCAGCAGCGACGGGACAGCTTACGAAGCTTTCTTT
D: -; V: TRBV9; size: -; J: TRBJ2-1; CDR3: CASSVGGLGSNEQFF; DNA: TGTGCCAGCAGCGTAGGGGGGCTAGGGTCCAATGAGCAGTTCTTC
D: -; V: TRBV9; size: -; J: TRBJ1-1; CDR3: CASSALGVNTEAFF; DNA: TGTGCCAGCAGCGCCCTAGGGGTGAACACTGAAGCTTTCTTT
D: TRBD1; V: TRBV28; size: -; J: TRBJ1-6; CDR3: CAVGQNTGAHYF; DNA: TGTGCCGTGGGACAGAATACAGGGGCCCATTACTTT
D: -; V: TRBV7-9; size: once; J: TRBJ1-1; CDR3: CASRPPGGPEAFF; DNA: TGTGCCAGCAGACCACCGGGGGGGCCTGAAGCTTTCTTT
D: TRBD1; V: TRBV5-6; size: -; J: TRBJ1-1; CDR3: CASSWTGRFTEAFF; DNA: TGTGCCAGCAGCTGGACAGGGCGTTTCACTGAAGCTTTCTTT
D: TRBD1; V: TRBV9; size: -; J: TRBJ1-6; CDR3: CASSLRDSSPLHF; DNA: TGTGCCAGCAGTCTCCGGGACAGCTCACCCCTCCACTTT
D: -; V: TRBV4-2; size: few; J: TRBJ2-3; CDR3: CASSQDRGDTQYF; DNA: TGTGCCAGCAGCCAAGATCGGGGAGATACGCAGTATTTT
D: TRBD1; V: TRBV28; size: -; J: TRBJ2-3; CDR3: CASSTRQGPQYF; DNA: TGTGCCAGCAGTACTCGACAGGGTCCGCAGTATTTT
D: -; V: TRBV12-5; size: -; J: TRBJ2-2; CDR3: CASAPFGGGELFF; DNA: TGTGCTAGTGCCCCATTCGGGGGCGGGGAGCTGTTTTTT
D: TRBD1; V: TRBV30; size: -; J: TRBJ2-3; CDR3: CAWSVPIGTGPGDTQYF; DNA: TGTGCCTGGAGTGTCCCGATCGGGACAGGCCCTGGGGATACGCAGTATTTT